The 17 T cell receptor beta chains below come from one sample, sequenced in a study of cytomegalovirus exposure and HLA in healthy donors. Both 60 Vbeta primers and 13 Jbeta primers went into the PCR. Profiled with immunoSEQ multiplex PCR; TCRdb holds only in-frame clones, not every one. Altogether fewer than 200,000 clones are present, more than 60% being singletons, with the ten largest covering 2% to 2.5%. The sample consisted of PBMCs. These receptors all come from a human donor in good health.

For this clone: This sample also contains other DNA sequences that code for the same CDR3. V usage is TRBV4-1 and J usage is TRBJ1-1; D is unresolved. Trimming pared 0 bases from V and 1 base from J, leaving 6 bases between. Germline CDR1 is MGHRA and CDR2 is YSYEKL. There are 14 residues in the CDR3. CDR3 sequence reads: CASSQDRGNTEAFF. The CDR3 nucleotides are TGCGCCAGCAGCCAAGATCGCGGGAACACTGAAGCTTTCTTT.

The CDR3 DNA reads as TGTGCCAGCAGTTTCGGGCAGGGCGCCGGGGAGCTGTTTTTT. It yields the protein CASSFGQGAGELFF. The chain couples TRBV27 to TRBJ2-2; D is perhaps TRBD1 (5 bases). The length of the CDR3 is 14 residues. The germline V and J ends were trimmed by 3 bases and 6 bases, with 11 bases remaining between them. Germline loops: CDR1 MNHEY, CDR2 SMNVEV (reference sequence).

The chain is built from TRBV5-6 and TRBJ1-2; 11 bases are shared with TRBD1. The CDR3 consists of 16 residues. Germline V lookup: CDR1 SGHDT, CDR2 YYEEEE. The ends lost 4 bases at V and 3 bases at J; junction bases unmatched: 8. The CDR3, as DNA: TGTGCCAGCAGCCCGGGACAGGGGGGAGGCTACTATGGCTACACCTTC. Protein product: CASSPGQGGGYYGYTF.

This chain joins TRBV6-5 and TRBJ1-1, with D perhaps matching TRBD1 (5 bases). This CDR3 has 14 residues. In germline, CDR1 is MNHEY, CDR2 SVGAGI. V lost 0 bases to trimming and J lost 4 bases, with 9 bases between them. CDR3: CASSYSKGSTEAFF. As DNA, the CDR3 is TGTGCCAGCAGTTACTCGAAGGGGTCCACTGAAGCTTTCTTT.

The V and J genes are TRBV7-3 and TRBJ1-1; 7 bases fit TRBD1. CDR3 length: 13 amino acids. Losses at the gene ends were 2 bases for V and 7 bases for J; bases not matched to a gene: 4. The germline gives CDR1 SGHTA, CDR2 FQGTGA. CDR3 loop: CASSLGRGVEAFF. The CDR3 nucleotides are TGTGCCAGCAGCTTAGGCAGGGGGGTTGAAGCTTTCTTT.

The J gene is TRBJ2-5, the V gene TRBV5-4; D not resolved. This CDR3 spans 13 amino acids. Germline CDR1 SGHNT, CDR2 YYREEE (reference sequence). V was clipped by 1 base and J by 5 bases, with 9 bases between them. The CDR3 reads CASSLMERETQYF. The CDR3, as DNA: TGTGCCAGCAGCTTGATGGAGAGGGAGACCCAGTACTTC.

The genes are TRBV19 and TRBJ1-3, with unresolved D. The CDR3 runs to 16 residues. The V end lost 4 bases, the J end lost 0 bases, and 13 bases lay between the germline ends. Germline-derived CDR1 and CDR2 are LNHDA and SQIVND (reference sequence). In DNA form, the CDR3 reads TGTGCCAGTAGTACCCTGACACGGTTCTCTGGAAACACCATATATTTT. This sequence encodes CASSTLTRFSGNTIYF.

The V and J genes are TRBV5-1 and TRBJ2-5; 8 nucleotides line up with TRBD2. CDR3 size: 15 residues. Germline V gene data show CDR1 as SGHRS and CDR2 as YFSETQ. The V segment lost 0 bases and the J segment 2 bases; nucleotides outside the gene matches: 3. The CDR3 nucleotides read TGCGCCAGCAGCTTGGCGGTAGCGGGGCAAGAGACCCAGTACTTC. Amino acids: CASSLAVAGQETQYF.

This chain uses TRBV11-1 with TRBJ2-3; TRBD1 aligns across 10 bases. The CDR3 runs 17 residues. CDR1 is SGHAT, CDR2 FQDESV, per germline (reference sequence). Trimming took 3 bases from V and 4 from J; bases not matched to a gene: 10. DNA of the CDR3: TGTGCCAGCAGCTTCGGTACCGGGACAGGGGTGGCAGATACGCAGTATTTT. It translates to CASSFGTGTGVADTQYF.

This clone was counted only a few times. This chain joins TRBV2 and TRBJ2-7; 11 nucleotides agree with TRBD1. V lost 6 bases and J lost 6; bases outside the gene matches: 7. This CDR3 contains 14 residues. Germline values: CDR1 SNHLY, CDR2 FYNNEI. CDR3 coding DNA: TGTGCCAGCAGGGCCGGGACAGGGGGAAGCGAGCAGTACTTC. It encodes CASRAGTGGSEQYF.

This clone has a handful of counts. The chain recombines TRBV10-3 with TRBJ1-1; 8 nucleotides match TRBD1. Germline-derived CDR1 and CDR2 are ENHRY and SYGVKD. V gave up 8 bases and J gave up 7 bases; unmatched junction bases: 12. The CDR3 sequence is 14 residues long. The CDR3 spells CAIQPRQGAGEAFF. CDR3 bases: TGTGCCATCCAACCTCGCCAGGGGGCGGGTGAAGCTTTCTTT.

A note on this clone: Other DNA sequences from this sample encode an identical CDR3 as well. The genes are TRBV28 and TRBJ1-1; D uncertain. This CDR3 is 14 amino acids long. Trimming removed 1 base from V and 5 bases from J, with 11 bases in between. From germline, CDR1 is MDHEN and CDR2 SYDVKM. CDR3 DNA: TGTGCCAGCAGTTTATCCGGGGAGGGTACTGAAGCTTTCTTT. Its translation: CASSLSGEGTEAFF.

The chain recombines TRBV7-9 with TRBJ2-3, with D maybe TRBD2 (7 bases). V was trimmed by 2 bases and J by 2 bases, leaving 17 bases between them. Germline loops: CDR1 SEHNR, CDR2 FQNEAQ (reference sequence). The CDR3 spans 17 residues. For the CDR3, the DNA is TGTGCCAGCAGCTTATTCGGGGGCGGGGGCTCCACAGATACGCAGTATTTT. Its translation is CASSLFGGGGSTDTQYF.

The chain employs TRBV7-3 and TRBJ2-3, with D maybe TRBD1 (5 bases). The CDR3 has 14 residues. Germline loops: CDR1 SGHTA, CDR2 FQGTGA. The V end was cut by 5 bases, the J end by 1 base, with 10 bases between. This CDR3 reads CASSPVGGTDTQYF. CDR3 DNA: TGTGCCAGCAGCCCGGTAGGGGGCACAGATACGCAGTATTTT.

This sequence joins TRBV27 and TRBJ2-1, with a tentative D call TRBD2 (7 bases). Trimming cost V 5 bases and J 4 bases, with 15 bases left between them. Germline values: CDR1 MNHEY, CDR2 SMNVEV (reference sequence). The CDR3 has 15 residues. The CDR3 sequence is CASSPRGAIYNEQFF. CDR3 nucleotide sequence: TGTGCCAGCAGTCCTCGGGGGGCCATATACAATGAGCAGTTCTTC.

This chain links TRBV10-1 with TRBJ1-1; D is perhaps TRBD1 (5 bases). The CDR3 is 17 residues long. Trimming removed 4 bases at V and 1 base at J, with 19 bases between. The germline V gene has CDR1 WNHNN and CDR2 SYGVQD (reference sequence). CDR3 in amino acids: CASSVVVTGRANTEAFF. As DNA, the CDR3 is TGCGCCAGCAGTGTAGTAGTAACGGGCAGGGCGAACACTGAAGCTTTCTTT.

The J gene is TRBJ2-5, the V gene TRBV11-2; TRBD2 matches 8 bases. Germline V gene sequence: CDR1 SGHAT, CDR2 FQNNGV. The CDR3 has 14 amino acids. The junction had 4 bases not matched to a gene; V was cut back by 4 bases and J by 3 bases. This chain's CDR3 is CASSSSRGEETQYF. The CDR3, as DNA: TGTGCCAGCAGCTCCTCGCGGGGGGAAGAGACCCAGTACTTC.